Detailed here is one T cell receptor beta chain. The V and J ends lost 6 bases and 8 bases respectively, with 17 bases between them. Germline V gene lookup returns CDR1 MNHNS and CDR2 SASEGT. This CDR3 has 14 amino acids. The data were obtained in a study of cytomegalovirus exposure and HLA in healthy donors. Both 60 Vbeta primers and 13 Jbeta primers went into the PCR. Only in-frame clones appear in the TCRdb table, and some are missing; sequencing was by immunoSEQ multiplex PCR. This table holds roughly 120,000 clones, roughly three quarters found once. V gene TRBV6-1 combines with J gene TRBJ2-1, with D perhaps matching TRBD1 (7 bases). This TCR derives from a young man in good health and CMV-seronegative. The sample comprised PBMCs. In DNA, the CDR3 is TGTGCCAGCAGGACTCGGAGGGGGCTCGATGAGCAGTTCTTC. Translating it yields CASRTRRGLDEQFF.